These 26 T cell receptor beta chains share one sample of origin, sequenced in a study of T cell responses to AZD1222 COVID-19 vaccine (dated by TCRdb to the early 2020s). The intended sense of this specimen's time point label: baseline before first vaccination. To prepare the library, the immunoSEQ multiplex PCR assay was applied. Entries here come from immuneACCESS through TCRdb and include only in-frame sequences with V and J called. Some clones fail to appear in such tables; in the studies checked, an unresolved V gene covers under half of the shortfall, and the cause of the remainder is unknown. In all, the sample holds about 110,000 clones, and around 84% of those were seen once. The ten largest clones represent less than 3.5% of the sample. The sequenced sample was peripheral blood, obtained on day 0 of AZD1222 vaccination. The source is an adult in good health.

The V and J genes are TRBV6-2 or TRBV6-3 and TRBJ2-7; D uncertain. Germline V lookup: CDR1 MNHEY, CDR2 SVGEGT. Trimming shortened V by 5 bases and J by 1 base, and 6 bases separated the two germline ends. The CDR3 extends over 12 amino acids. The CDR3 DNA reads TGTGCCAGCAGTCCCCGGTCCTACGAGCAGTACTTC. It specifies CASSPRSYEQYF.

J is TRBJ2-7 and V is TRBV5-1; 11 bases are a match to TRBD1. Germline V gene lookup returns CDR1 SGHRS and CDR2 YFSETQ. The length of the CDR3 is 16 residues. The ends lost 4 bases at V and 6 bases at J; junction bases unmatched: 12. The DNA of the CDR3 is TGCGCCAGCAGCAAAAGGACAGGGGGCGCCTCAGGCGAGCAGTACTTC. Its protein is CASSKRTGGASGEQYF.

This sequence joins TRBV10-3 and TRBJ1-5, with D unresolved. The CDR3 sequence is 17 residues long. Deletions cut 0 bases from V and 0 bases from J, with 12 bases between. CDR1 and CDR2 from the germline V gene are ENHRY and SYGVKD. The CDR3: CAISESVTPYSNQPQHF. The CDR3 nucleotides are TGTGCCATCAGTGAGTCGGTGACACCCTATAGCAATCAGCCCCAGCATTTT.

The chain uses TRBV19 and TRBJ1-4, with D possibly being TRBD1 (6 bases). The CDR3 contains 16 residues. Per the germline V gene, CDR1 is LNHDA and CDR2 is SQIVND (reference sequence). With 11 bases removed from V and 6 bases from J, the gap between germline ends came to 25 bases. The CDR3 DNA reads as TGTGCCGCATCCAAGGGGGGTGTCAGGGGTGATGAAAAACTGTTTTTT. This codes for CAASKGGVRGDEKLFF.

CDR3 in DNA: TGCGCCAGCAGTGAAAGAAGACACAGGGTTGATGACGAGCAGTACTTC. Its protein product is CASSERRHRVDDEQYF. The chain uses TRBV10-2 and TRBJ2-7; D might be TRBD1 (6 bases). The CDR3 contains 16 residues. The ends were cut back, 3 bases at V and 5 bases at J, with 20 bases in the middle. Looked up from germline, CDR1 is WSHSY and CDR2 is SAAADI.

J is TRBJ1-5 and V is TRBV19; D remains unclear. Germline loops: CDR1 LNHDA, CDR2 SQIVND (reference sequence). Trimming took off 7 bases at V and 0 bases at J, with 13 bases between the two ends. The CDR3 runs 15 residues. The CDR3 DNA sequence: TGTGCCAGTAAGGCAGGCGACTATAGCAATCAGCCCCAGCATTTT. Its protein is CASKAGDYSNQPQHF.

This clone has a handful of counts. This rearrangement joins TRBV7-6 to TRBJ1-6, with a possible D match to TRBD1 (5 bases). CDR1 SGHVS and CDR2 FNYEAQ come from the germline V gene. The CDR3 has 19 amino acids. Trimming removed 5 bases at V and 1 base at J, with 21 bases between. CDR3 bases: TGTGCCAGCAGCCCCGGGGTGCAGGGAGGGAGTTCCTATAATTCACCCCTCCACTTT. It is translated as CASSPGVQGGSSYNSPLHF.

The chain uses TRBV5-1 and TRBJ1-2, with D possibly matching TRBD1 (6 bases). This CDR3 region has 17 residues. V dropped 3 bases and J dropped 3 bases, with 21 bases sitting between them. Per the germline V gene, CDR1 is SGHRS and CDR2 is YFSETQ. The DNA for the CDR3 is TGCGCCAGCAGCTGGGGGGGGACACCACCCTCCGACTATGGCTACACCTTC. Protein product: CASSWGGTPPSDYGYTF.

This chain uses TRBV6-1 with TRBJ1-3; TRBD1 might be the D (5 bases). The germline V and J ends were trimmed by 0 bases and 4 bases, with 13 bases remaining between them. There are 16 residues in the CDR3. Germline V gene sequence: CDR1 MNHNS, CDR2 SASEGT. The CDR3 DNA sequence: TGTGCCAGCAGTGAAGCTGGTTCAGGGATCGGAAACACCATATATTTT. Protein: CASSEAGSGIGNTIYF.

This clone was seen only a few times. This chain connects TRBV6-4 to TRBJ1-6; 9 bases fit TRBD1. The CDR3 spans 14 residues. With 3 bases clipped from V and 10 bases from J, the junction kept 4 bases outside the gene matches. The germline V gene has CDR1 MRHNA and CDR2 SNTAGT. Written as DNA, the CDR3 is TGTGCCAGCAGTGAGGGACAGGGTTACTCACCCCTCCACTTT. As protein: CASSEGQGYSPLHF.

CDR3 sequence reads: CASSNDGPRQPQHF. The CDR3 DNA reads as TGTGCCAGCAGCAACGACGGGCCCAGGCAGCCCCAGCATTTT. V usage is TRBV2 and J usage is TRBJ1-5; unclear D gene. Per the germline V gene, CDR1 is SNHLY and CDR2 is FYNNEI. V was shortened by 6 bases and J by 7 bases, with 16 bases between the two germline ends. This CDR3 has 14 residues. Based on the CDR3 plus reference TRBV2 and TRBJ1-5, the full variable domain is EPEVTQTPSHQVTQMGQEVILRCVPISNHLYFYWYRQILGQKVEFLVSFYNNEISEKSEIFDDQFSVERPDGSNFTLKIRSTKLEDSAMYFCASSNDGPRQPQHFGDGTRLSIL.

This chain joins TRBV15 and TRBJ1-5; D call uncertain. The V end lost 5 bases, the J end lost 0 bases, and 11 bases lay between the germline ends. Germline V gives CDR1 LNHNV, CDR2 YYDKDF (reference sequence). The CDR3 spans 15 residues. The DNA of the CDR3 is TGTGCCACCAGCCCCCCGGAGGGTAGCAATCAGCCCCAGCATTTT. Protein sequence: CATSPPEGSNQPQHF.

V is TRBV5-5 and J is TRBJ1-1; a possible D gene is TRBD1 (5 bases). CDR1 and CDR2 from the germline V gene are SGHKS and YYEKEE (reference sequence). The CDR3 runs to 16 residues. V was pared by 0 bases and J by 4 bases, with 16 bases between. The DNA for the CDR3 is TGTGCCAGCAGCTTGGGGCAGGGACGGGACGGCACTGAAGCTTTCTTT. It is translated as CASSLGQGRDGTEAFF.

The count of this clone is one. The chain has TRBV21-1 and TRBJ1-3. TRBV21-1 is deemed a pseudogene. The CDR3 loop spans 20 amino acids. The CDR3 DNA reads as TGTGCCAGCAGCTGCCGGTGGGATGTCCAGCCCGTACATTCTGGAAACACCATATATTTT. Residues: CASSCRWDVQPVHSGNTIYF.

This clone was recorded only once. The gene calls are TRBV27 and TRBJ1-4; a weak D match, TRBD1 (5 bases). Trimming removed 5 bases from V and 5 bases from J, with 12 bases in between. The CDR3 contains 14 residues. Germline assignment: CDR1 MNHEY and CDR2 SMNVEV (reference sequence). The CDR3 nucleotides read TGTGCCAGCAGTCCCCCGGGGGAAAATGAAAAACTGTTTTTT. Translating gives CASSPPGENEKLFF.

This CDR3 is CATLPRARGRETQYF. CDR3 DNA sequence: TGTGCCACCCTACCCCGGGCCAGGGGCAGGGAGACCCAGTACTTC. The genes are TRBV6-5 and TRBJ2-5; the D gene is possibly TRBD1 (6 bases). V dropped 10 bases and J dropped 5 bases, with 23 bases sitting between them. The CDR3 consists of 15 residues. The germline gives CDR1 MNHEY, CDR2 SVGAGI.

V usage is TRBV30 and J usage is TRBJ2-1, with a tentative D call TRBD1 (5 bases). CDR3 length: 12 amino acids. Trimming left V 5 bases short and J 8 bases short, with 13 bases between. Germline V gives CDR1 GTSNPN, CDR2 SVGIG (reference sequence). CDR3: CAWAGQGDEQFF. The CDR3 coding sequence is TGTGCCTGGGCCGGGCAGGGTGATGAGCAGTTCTTC.

The chain is built from TRBV27 and TRBJ1-5; maybe TRBD1 (5 bases). With 3 bases removed from V and 7 bases from J, the gap between germline ends came to 19 bases. The CDR3 is 16 residues long. CDR1 MNHEY and CDR2 SMNVEV come from the germline V gene (reference sequence). CDR3 nucleotide sequence: TGTGCCAGCAGTTTGTCGGTTAGAGGGACGGGACAGCCCCAGCATTTT. Translation: CASSLSVRGTGQPQHF.

The J gene is TRBJ2-5, the V gene TRBV28, with 7 positions matching TRBD2. After removal of 5 bases from V and 4 bases from J, the junction contained 7 bases not matched to a gene. Looked up from germline, CDR1 is MDHEN and CDR2 is SYDVKM. The CDR3 consists of 14 residues. CDR3 DNA: TGTGCCAGCAGTCTACGGGACTACGCAGAGACCCAGTACTTC. This translates into CASSLRDYAETQYF.

In DNA form, the CDR3 reads TGTGCCACCTCGGGACTACCCTACAATCAGCCCCAGCATTTT. Its translation is CATSGLPYNQPQHF. This sequence joins TRBV24-1 and TRBJ1-5, with a possible D match to TRBD1 (5 bases). The CDR3 is 14 amino acids. Germline CDR1 is KGHDR and CDR2 is SFDVKD. Trimming removed 9 bases from V and 3 bases from J, with 14 bases in between.

The rearrangement uses TRBV9 and TRBJ1-1; D perhaps matches TRBD1 (6 bases). CDR1 is SGDLS, CDR2 YYNGEE, per germline. CDR3 length: 13 amino acids. Trimming left V 3 bases short and J 0 bases short, with 6 bases between. This CDR3 is CASSGDMNTEAFF. The CDR3 bases are TGTGCCAGCAGCGGGGACATGAACACTGAAGCTTTCTTT.

The chain carries TRBV5-1 and TRBJ1-2; 7 nucleotides match TRBD1. The germline CDR1 and CDR2 sequences are SGHRS and YFSETQ. V lost 4 bases to trimming and J lost 4 bases; unmatched junction nucleotides: 7. The CDR3 has 14 amino acids. CDR3 nucleotide sequence: TGCGCCAGCAGCCCGGGACAGTCGATCTATGGCTACACCTTC. The encoded protein is CASSPGQSIYGYTF.

The chain uses TRBV18 and TRBJ1-4; no clear D. The V gene's germline CDR1 is KGHSH and CDR2 LQKENI. The CDR3 is made up of 14 amino acids. The V end was cut by 2 bases, the J end by 0 bases, with 4 bases between. This chain's CDR3 is CASSPRATNEKLFF. In DNA form, the CDR3 reads TGTGCCAGCTCACCAAGGGCAACTAATGAAAAACTGTTTTTT.

CDR3 sequence (DNA): TGTGCCAGCAGCTTAAAGGGGGGGTTCAGCACAGATACGCAGTATTTT. Translating gives CASSLKGGFSTDTQYF. This chain links TRBV7-3 with TRBJ2-3; TRBD2 is a possible D gene (7 bases). Per germline, CDR1 SGHTA and CDR2 FQGTGA. The CDR3 has 16 residues. V dropped 1 base and J dropped 0 bases, with 11 bases sitting between them.

The genes are TRBV4-1 and TRBJ2-3; no definite D call. CDR1 is MGHRA and CDR2 is YSYEKL in the germline V gene. V was clipped by 1 base and J by 0 bases, with 11 bases between them. CDR3 length: 16 residues. CDR3 in amino acids: CASSQGRTSSTDTQYF. The DNA of the CDR3 is TGCGCCAGCAGCCAAGGCAGAACCTCTAGCACAGATACGCAGTATTTT.

This chain connects TRBV10-3 to TRBJ2-2; D gene ambiguous. CDR1 and CDR2 (germline): ENHRY, SYGVKD. There are 11 residues in the CDR3. V was trimmed by 6 bases and J by 5 bases, leaving 4 bases between them. The CDR3 DNA follows: TGTGCCATCAGCCTTACCGGGGAGCTGTTTTTT. This sequence encodes CAISLTGELFF.